The rows below give T cell receptor beta chains drawn from one sample of a study of OX40 agonist ivuxolimab in advanced cancers. Only in-frame clones appear in the TCRdb table, and some are missing; sequencing was by immunoSEQ multiplex PCR. The repertoire holds 70,000 to 95,000 clones, with about 91% as singletons. The sequences come from CD4+ or CD8+ T cells sorted from blood, collected in a trial of the OX40 agonist ivuxolimab. The receptors shown here come from an adult with an advanced solid tumor such as melanoma, head and neck, liver or kidney cancer. The CDR3 runs from the conserved cysteine through the conserved F or W. A D gene is named only where the DNA matches it firmly. Part of the rows lack a size; the others show once, few, many or a class for expanded clones.

cdr3_nt: TGTGCCAGCACGGAGCTAGCGGGGGGCCCCTACGAGCAGTACTTC
cdr3_aa: CASTELAGGPYEQYF
d_call: TRBD2
j_call: TRBJ2-7
clone_size: .
v_call: TRBV6-1

cdr3_nt: TGTGCCTGGAGGAGGGGTGTGGGTTCCTACAATGAGCAGTTCTTC
cdr3_aa: CAWRRGVGSYNEQFF
d_call: .
j_call: TRBJ2-1
clone_size: .
v_call: TRBV30

cdr3_nt: TGTGCCAGTAGTCCGGGACTAGCGGGCACAGAGACCCAGTACTTC
cdr3_aa: CASSPGLAGTETQYF
d_call: TRBD2
j_call: TRBJ2-5
clone_size: .
v_call: TRBV19

cdr3_nt: TGTGCCAGTAGTCGTAGCGGGGCAAGCACAGATACGCAGTATTTT
cdr3_aa: CASSRSGASTDTQYF
d_call: TRBD2
j_call: TRBJ2-3
clone_size: .
v_call: TRBV19

cdr3_nt: TGTGCCAGTAGTATAGTCAGGGCGGGAGGTACTTCCAAAAACATTCAGTACTTC
cdr3_aa: CASSIVRAGGTSKNIQYF
d_call: TRBD2
j_call: TRBJ2-4
clone_size: .
v_call: TRBV19

cdr3_nt: TGCGCCAGCAGCTACTCTGAGGGCCAGTCTTACAATGAGCAGTTCTTC
cdr3_aa: CASSYSEGQSYNEQFF
d_call: .
j_call: TRBJ2-1
clone_size: .
v_call: TRBV5-1

cdr3_nt: TGTGCCAGCAGTGCCGCGGGGGGGTCCTACAATGAGCAGTTCTTC
cdr3_aa: CASSAAGGSYNEQFF
d_call: TRBD2
j_call: TRBJ2-1
clone_size: .
v_call: TRBV6-4

cdr3_nt: TGTGCCAGCAGGGGGAACAGGGACCCCTACAATGAGCAGTTCTTC
cdr3_aa: CASRGNRDPYNEQFF
d_call: .
j_call: TRBJ2-1
clone_size: .
v_call: TRBV9

cdr3_nt: TGTGCCAGCTCACCATTGGAAGCTGAAGCTTTCTTT
cdr3_aa: CASSPLEAEAFF
d_call: .
j_call: TRBJ1-1
clone_size: .
v_call: TRBV18

cdr3_nt: TGTGCCAGCAGCTTAGGGGGGGACGGCTACACCTTC
cdr3_aa: CASSLGGDGYTF
d_call: .
j_call: TRBJ1-2
clone_size: .
v_call: TRBV7-9

cdr3_nt: TGTGCCAGCAGCCAAGATGTTAAGCGCAGGGAGCTGTTTTTT
cdr3_aa: CASSQDVKRRELFF
d_call: .
j_call: TRBJ2-2
clone_size: .
v_call: TRBV14

cdr3_nt: TGTGCCAGCAATCCAGGGTCAACGGAGTCACCCCTCCACTTT
cdr3_aa: CASNPGSTESPLHF
d_call: .
j_call: TRBJ1-6
clone_size: .
v_call: TRBV6-5

cdr3_nt: TGTGCCAGCAGCTTGGATAGGGGGCAGGAAAATCAGCCCCAGCATTTT
cdr3_aa: CASSLDRGQENQPQHF
d_call: TRBD1
j_call: TRBJ1-5
clone_size: .
v_call: TRBV5-4

cdr3_nt: TGTGCCAGCAGTTTGTGGGGACAGGGGCTGTATGGCTACACCTTC
cdr3_aa: CASSLWGQGLYGYTF
d_call: TRBD1
j_call: TRBJ1-2
clone_size: .
v_call: TRBV28

cdr3_nt: TGTGCCAGCTCACCGGGGGACCATCAGCCCCAGCATTTT
cdr3_aa: CASSPGDHQPQHF
d_call: .
j_call: TRBJ1-5
clone_size: .
v_call: TRBV18

cdr3_nt: TGTGCCAGCAGTTACTCGAGGGTGCAGATCACTGAAGCTTTCTTT
cdr3_aa: CASSYSRVQITEAFF
d_call: .
j_call: TRBJ1-1
clone_size: .
v_call: TRBV6-5

cdr3_nt: TGTGCCAGTAGTATAGGGGACAGGGATAATGAAAAACTGTTTTTT
cdr3_aa: CASSIGDRDNEKLFF
d_call: TRBD1
j_call: TRBJ1-4
clone_size: .
v_call: TRBV19

cdr3_nt: TGCGCCAGCAGCTTGGGGGATCTAGGCAGGGCAAACGAGCAGTACTTC
cdr3_aa: CASSLGDLGRANEQYF
d_call: .
j_call: TRBJ2-7
clone_size: .
v_call: TRBV5-1

cdr3_nt: TGTGCCAGCAGCCTAGGACACCTCGCGACCCAGTACTTC
cdr3_aa: CASSLGHLATQYF
d_call: .
j_call: TRBJ2-5
clone_size: few
v_call: TRBV6-5

cdr3_nt: TGTGCCAGCAACCGGGACAGGGGGCTGGGTGAGCAGTTCTTC
cdr3_aa: CASNRDRGLGEQFF
d_call: TRBD1
j_call: TRBJ2-1
clone_size: .
v_call: TRBV6-6

cdr3_nt: TGTGCCAGTAGTCCTCACCCGCGCGACGGGGACTATGGCTACACCTTC
cdr3_aa: CASSPHPRDGDYGYTF
d_call: .
j_call: TRBJ1-2
clone_size: .
v_call: TRBV19

cdr3_nt: TGTGCCAGCTCAGGACAGGGGGCGCAGTATTTT
cdr3_aa: CASSGQGAQYF
d_call: TRBD1
j_call: TRBJ2-3
clone_size: once
v_call: TRBV18

cdr3_nt: TGTGCCAGCAGCCGCGAGTCTACCCAAGAGACCCAGTACTTC
cdr3_aa: CASSRESTQETQYF
d_call: .
j_call: TRBJ2-5
clone_size: .
v_call: TRBV7-2

cdr3_nt: TGTGCCAGTAGTATGCGGCGGCTAGCGGGAGTTGGTTCAGGGCAAGAGACCCAGTACTTC
cdr3_aa: CASSMRRLAGVGSGQETQYF
d_call: TRBD2
j_call: TRBJ2-5
clone_size: .
v_call: TRBV19

cdr3_nt: TGTGCTAGTGGTCTCGGACTAGCGGAAAACATTCAGTACTTC
cdr3_aa: CASGLGLAENIQYF
d_call: TRBD2
j_call: TRBJ2-4
clone_size: .
v_call: TRBV12-5

cdr3_nt: TGTGCCAGCAGCTACCAAACCAATGAGCAGTTCTTC
cdr3_aa: CASSYQTNEQFF
d_call: .
j_call: TRBJ2-1
clone_size: .
v_call: TRBV5-5